The 31 T cell receptor beta chains presented below share a single source sample, sequenced in a study of T cells in Graves' hyperthyroidism and ophthalmopathy. RNA transcripts gave rise to amplified TCR beta CDR3 regions. First-round RT-PCR targeting the TCR CDR3 was performed with the HTBI primer set. TCRdb reanalysed the multiplex PCR reads using MiXCR and keeps one entry per CDR3 protein. Of approximately 600,000 distinct CDR3 sequences in the sample, approximately 14% were seen once. The sequencing sample was made of blood. The receptors derive from a woman in her 30s with Graves' hyperthyroidism that later progressed to Graves' ophthalmopathy.

For this clonotype: It may be a read error: a sequence one base away is much more abundant. The chain links TRBV24-1 to TRBJ2-2, with TRBD2 identical over 8 bases. The CDR3 contains 16 residues. Germline CDR1 is KGHDR and CDR2 is SFDVKD. The V segment lost 4 bases and the J segment 7 bases; nucleotides outside the gene matches: 10. The DNA of the CDR3 is TGTGCCACCAGTGAGCCGACTAGCGCGATGAACGGGGAGCTGTTTTTT. It yields the protein CATSEPTSAMNGELFF.

This clonotype was seen many times. V usage is TRBV19 and J usage is TRBJ2-7; tentatively, D is TRBD1 (5 bases). CDR3 length: 14 residues. In germline, CDR1 is LNHDA, CDR2 SQIVND (reference sequence). Trimming stripped 6 bases from V and 5 bases from J, with 17 bases between. CDR3 residues: CASSRVGIKNEQYF. The CDR3 nucleotides read TGTGCCAGTAGCAGGGTGGGGATTAAGAACGAGCAGTACTTC.

This clonotype has a count of ten or more. The chain carries TRBV10-3 and TRBJ1-1; a weak D match, TRBD1 (6 bases). V lost 10 bases and J lost 1, with 16 bases in between. From germline, CDR1 is ENHRY and CDR2 SYGVKD. There are 14 residues in the CDR3. The chain's CDR3 is CASQQGLENTEAFF. CDR3 DNA sequence: TGTGCCAGCCAACAGGGATTGGAGAACACTGAAGCTTTCTTT.

V and J are TRBV19 and TRBJ1-3; the D is unclear. Trimming left V 5 bases short and J 2 bases short, with 16 bases between. CDR1 LNHDA and CDR2 SQIVND come from the germline V gene (reference sequence). The CDR3 spans 16 residues. Written as DNA, the CDR3 is TGTGCCAGTAGTGACCTTGGGGTGCAGGCTGGAAACACCATATATTTT. It encodes CASSDLGVQAGNTIYF. The full variable domain, rest sourced from reference TRBV19 and TRBJ1-3, is DGGITQSPKYLFRKEGQNVTLSCEQNLNHDAMYWYRQDPGQGLRLIYYSQIVNDFQKGDIAEGYSVSREKKESFPLTVTSAQKNPTAFYLCASSDLGVQAGNTIYFGEGSWLTVV.

This clonotype was seen a few times. This chain uses TRBV4-3 with TRBJ2-6; D is uncertain. Germline CDR1 and CDR2: LGHNA and YSLEER. The V gene lost 0 bases and the J gene lost 0 bases, with 6 bases spanning the gap. The CDR3 length is 16 residues. The CDR3 protein is CASSQDSSSGANVLTF. The CDR3 nucleotides are TGCGCCAGCAGCCAAGATTCCAGCTCTGGGGCCAACGTCCTGACTTTC.

The table lists this clonotype with many counts. The chain has TRBV5-1 and TRBJ1-5; the D gene is possibly TRBD1 (5 bases). The CDR3 has 15 residues. Looked up from germline, CDR1 is SGHRS and CDR2 is YFSETQ. The germline V and J ends were trimmed by 0 bases and 5 bases, with 12 bases remaining between them. CDR3 sequence (DNA): TGCGCCAGCAGCTTGGGCGGGGGTCCGTATCAGCCCCAGCATTTT. Amino acids: CASSLGGGPYQPQHF.

As regards this clonotype: This may stem from a read error, because a much larger clone lies one nucleotide away. This rearrangement joins TRBV6-1 to TRBJ2-1, with D hard to call. The CDR3 loop spans 15 amino acids. CDR1 MNHNS and CDR2 SASEGT come from the germline V gene. CDR3 in amino acids: CASSEAVRSCNEQFF. The CDR3 DNA reads as TGTGCCAGCAGTGAGGCAGTCCGCTCCTGCAATGAGCAGTTCTTC.

This clonotype was seen repeatedly, ten times or more. The V call is TRBV30, the J call TRBJ1-6; possible D gene TRBD1, 5 bases. Germline V gene sequence: CDR1 GTSNPN, CDR2 SVGIG (reference sequence). The CDR3 has 14 amino acids. V was clipped by 3 bases and J by 6 bases, with 12 bases between them. The CDR3: CAWRAKGFNSPLHF. The CDR3 DNA reads TGTGCCTGGAGGGCCAAGGGGTTTAATTCACCCCTCCACTTT. Full variable domain (outside the CDR3, taken from reference TRBV30 and TRBJ1-6): SQTIHQWPATLVQPVGSPLSLECTVEGTSNPNLYWYRQAAGRGLQLLFYSVGIGQISSEVPQNLSASRPQDRQFILSSKKLLLSDSGFYLCAWRAKGFNSPLHFGNGTRLTVT.

This clonotype was seen repeatedly, ten times or more. The chain links TRBV3-1 to TRBJ1-6; 9 bases align to TRBD1. CDR3 length: 15 amino acids. CDR1 and CDR2 from the germline V gene are LGHDT and YNNKEL (reference sequence). Losses at the gene ends were 4 bases for V and 7 bases for J; bases not matched to a gene: 5. The CDR3, as DNA: TGTGCCAGCAGCCCGCTGGGACAGGGCAATTCACCCCTCCACTTT. This translates into CASSPLGQGNSPLHF.

Regarding this clonotype: The junction differs from germline at one of its ends, possibly a read error. The V gene is TRBV13, the J gene TRBJ2-1, with 10 nucleotides matching TRBD2. The CDR3 is 14 amino acids. Looked up from germline, CDR1 is PRHDT and CDR2 is FYEKMQ (reference sequence). The CDR3, as DNA: TGCGCCACCCGAGCGGGACTAGCGACCAATGAGCAGTTCTTC. It is translated as CATRAGLATNEQFF.

Turning to this clonotype: A clone one base away is much larger, so this may be a read error. The gene calls are TRBV7-9 and TRBJ2-1; 7 nucleotides align to TRBD2. Germline V gene lookup returns CDR1 SEHNR and CDR2 FQNEAQ (reference sequence). The CDR3 contains 16 residues. J gave up 10 bases and V 3 bases, and 15 bases lay outside the gene matches. DNA for the CDR3: TGTGCCAGCAGCTTCCCGGCTAGCGGTACCCCCCGAGAGCAGTTCTTC. It yields the protein CASSFPASGTPREQFF.

The table lists this clonotype with a few counts. Being one base from a much bigger clone, this may be a read error. The chain has TRBV20-1 and TRBJ1-1; 8 bases align to TRBD1. The CDR3 loop spans 13 amino acids. Germline V gives CDR1 DFQATT, CDR2 SNEGSKA (reference sequence). Here the CDR3 DNA reads TGCGGTGCTCCCACAGGGGGTGGCACTGAAGCTTTCTTT. It specifies CGAPTGGGTEAFF.

The V gene is TRBV4-3, the J gene TRBJ2-7, with D tentatively TRBD1 (5 bases). There are 14 residues in the CDR3. Trimming took 2 bases from V and 4 from J, leaving 12 bases between them. Germline V lookup: CDR1 LGHNA, CDR2 YSLEER. In DNA, the CDR3 is TGCGCCAGCAGCCAAACTACCCGACAGTACGAGCAGTACTTC. Its translation is CASSQTTRQYEQYF.

This clonotype was counted at least ten times. The chain couples TRBV12-3 or TRBV12-4 to TRBJ2-7, with 13 bases aligning to TRBD2. The CDR3 loop spans 16 amino acids. The J segment lost 6 bases and the V segment lost 6 bases, leaving 11 bases of the junction unmatched. For the CDR3, the DNA is TGTGCCAGCAGCCCTAGGGGGGGACTAGCGGGAAGCGAGCAGTACTTC. This encodes CASSPRGGLAGSEQYF.

Many counts were recorded for this clonotype. The chain uses TRBV10-3 and TRBJ2-7; 10 positions agree with TRBD2. There are 15 residues in the CDR3. Germline-derived CDR1 and CDR2 are ENHRY and SYGVKD. Trimming at V came to 10 bases and at J to 0 bases, leaving 9 bases not matched to a gene. This CDR3 reads CATWTGTSDSYEQYF. In DNA form, the CDR3 reads TGTGCCACCTGGACCGGGACTAGCGACTCCTACGAGCAGTACTTC.

Regarding this clonotype: It may be a read error: a sequence one base away is much more abundant. The chain uses TRBV5-6 and TRBJ1-1; possible D gene TRBD1, 5 bases. The CDR3 has 15 residues. Looked up from germline, CDR1 is SGHDT and CDR2 is YYEEEE. Trimming removed 3 bases at V and 3 bases at J, with 15 bases between. CDR3 sequence: CASSSGDVGDTEAFF. CDR3 DNA sequence: TGTGCCAGCAGCTCCGGGGACGTGGGCGACACTGAAGCTTTCTTT. Drawing the rest from reference TRBV5-6 and TRBJ1-1, the complete variable domain is DAGVTQSPTHLIKTRGQQVTLRCSPKSGHDTVSWYQQALGQGPQFIFQYYEEEERQRGNFPDRFSGHQFPNYSSELNVNALLLGDSALYLCASSSGDVGDTEAFFGQGTRLTVV.

This clonotype was counted only a few times. V and J are TRBV7-9 and TRBJ2-1, with a tentative D call TRBD1 (6 bases). V was trimmed by 4 bases and J by 2 bases, leaving 12 bases between them. The length of the CDR3 is 15 residues. Germline CDR1 and CDR2: SEHNR and FQNEAQ (reference sequence). This chain's CDR3 is CASSSGTFPYNEQFF. Here the CDR3 DNA reads TGTGCCAGCAGCTCCGGGACATTTCCCTACAATGAGCAGTTCTTC.

This clonotype has ten or more counts. The chain joins TRBV6-1 to TRBJ1-1, with 7 positions matching TRBD1. Germline trimming cut 4 bases from V and 1 base from J; bases unmatched to any gene: 6. The CDR3 spans 15 residues. The germline CDR1 and CDR2 sequences are MNHNS and SASEGT. CDR3 in DNA: TGTGCCAGCAGTGCCCCGACAGGGACGAACACTGAAGCTTTCTTT. Translation: CASSAPTGTNTEAFF.

Ten or more counts support this clonotype. The genes are TRBV6-1 and TRBJ1-6, with D possibly TRBD1 on 6 matching bases. CDR1 and CDR2 (germline): MNHNS, SASEGT. V was clipped by 7 bases and J by 10 bases, with 11 bases between them. CDR3 length equals 12 residues. CDR3 residues: CASNTGKSPLHF. CDR3 coding DNA: TGTGCCAGCAATACAGGGAAATCACCCCTCCACTTT.

This clonotype has at least ten counts. This sequence joins TRBV6-2 or TRBV6-3 and TRBJ2-1, with no clear D. This CDR3 is built from 15 residues. Per germline, CDR1 MNHEY and CDR2 SVGEGT. V lost 7 bases and J 0 bases, leaving 13 bases between the germline ends. The CDR3 nucleotides read TGTGCCAGCACCAGCACCGGGCCCTCCTACAATGAGCAGTTCTTC. This gives the protein CASTSTGPSYNEQFF.

This clonotype was counted ten times or more. The genes are TRBV11-1 and TRBJ2-7; TRBD2 matches 11 bases. Trimming at V came to 6 bases and at J to 3 bases, leaving 1 base not matched to a gene. CDR1 is SGHAT and CDR2 is FQDESV in the germline V gene (reference sequence). This CDR3 contains 13 residues. The CDR3 coding sequence is TGTGCCAGCAGGACTAGCGGGATCTACGAGCAGTACTTC. Residues: CASRTSGIYEQYF.

This clonotype has a count of ten or more. The chain uses TRBV2 and TRBJ1-1, with D hard to call. The CDR3 runs to 12 residues. CDR1 and CDR2 from the germline V gene are SNHLY and FYNNEI. The V gene lost 6 bases and the J gene lost 8 bases, with 13 bases spanning the gap. For the CDR3, the DNA is TGTGCCAGCAGCGTCGTTCTACAGGAAGCTTTCTTT. It encodes CASSVVLQEAFF.

This clonotype has at least ten counts. The chain is built from TRBV12-3 or TRBV12-4 and TRBJ2-1; 8 nucleotides line up with TRBD2. The CDR3 length is 16 residues. Unmatched junction bases numbered 6, after V lost 2 bases and J lost 3 bases. The CDR3 reads CASSLYGTSGYNEQFF. CDR3 DNA sequence: TGTGCCAGCAGTTTATATGGAACTAGCGGCTACAATGAGCAGTTCTTC.

Ten or more counts support this clonotype. The chain carries TRBV30 and TRBJ2-5, with unresolved D. Per germline, CDR1 GTSNPN and CDR2 SVGIG (reference sequence). The V end was cut by 2 bases, the J end by 7 bases, with 8 bases between. CDR3 length: 11 residues. DNA for the CDR3: TGTGCCTGGAGTATCCTCGGGACCCAGTACTTC. Protein product: CAWSILGTQYF. Full variable domain (outside the CDR3, taken from reference TRBV30 and TRBJ2-5): SQTIHQWPATLVQPVGSPLSLECTVEGTSNPNLYWYRQAAGRGLQLLFYSVGIGQISSEVPQNLSASRPQDRQFILSSKKLLLSDSGFYLCAWSILGTQYFGPGTRLLVL.

The chain has TRBV29-1 and TRBJ2-7; 10 nucleotides match TRBD2. CDR1 is SQVTM, CDR2 ANQGSEA, per germline. CDR3 length equals 13 residues. V lost 6 bases to trimming and J lost 4 bases; unmatched junction nucleotides: 6. The CDR3 loop reads CSVLAGRLYEQYF. CDR3 in DNA: TGCAGCGTACTAGCGGGGCGCTTGTACGAGCAGTACTTC.

This clonotype has a count of ten or more. The chain joins TRBV6-2 or TRBV6-3 to TRBJ2-1; the D is unclear. This CDR3 spans 13 amino acids. Deletions cut 6 bases from V and 6 bases from J, with 12 bases between. CDR1 and CDR2 from the germline V gene are MNHEY and SVGEGT. This chain's CDR3 is CASRRQFTNEQFF. The CDR3 coding sequence is TGTGCCAGCAGGCGACAATTTACCAATGAGCAGTTCTTC.

This clonotype was counted between two and nine times. The gene calls are TRBV6-5 and TRBJ2-7; 11 bases align to TRBD2. V lost 0 bases and J lost 3; bases outside the gene matches: 13. Germline assignment: CDR1 MNHEY and CDR2 SVGAGI. This CDR3 is 19 amino acids long. CDR3 coding DNA: TGTGCCAGCAGTTACTCGGGGACTAGCGGCGCTACTTCACGCTACGAGCAGTACTTC. Translated, it gives CASSYSGTSGATSRYEQYF.

This clonotype was detected only a few times. The chain has TRBV7-9 and TRBJ2-1; maybe TRBD2 (5 bases). CDR1 and CDR2 from the germline V gene are SEHNR and FQNEAQ (reference sequence). Trimming pared 4 bases from V and 0 bases from J, leaving 19 bases between. This CDR3 comprises 18 residues. The CDR3 is CASSSSSRQRSSYNEQFF. The CDR3 nucleotides are TGTGCCAGCAGCTCCTCCTCCCGTCAGCGGAGCTCCTACAATGAGCAGTTCTTC.

This clonotype occurred many times. V gene TRBV29-1 combines with J gene TRBJ2-5, with 13 nucleotides matching TRBD2. The J segment lost 4 bases and the V segment lost 5 bases, leaving 10 bases of the junction unmatched. The CDR3 contains 16 residues. CDR1 and CDR2 from the germline V gene are SQVTM and ANQGSEA. The CDR3 protein is CSVRGLAGIRRETQYF. Here the CDR3 DNA reads TGCAGCGTTCGGGGACTAGCGGGGATTCGTCGAGAGACCCAGTACTTC.

This clonotype was recorded at least ten times. The rearrangement links TRBV20-1 to TRBJ2-7, with 10 positions matching TRBD2. Germline values: CDR1 DFQATT, CDR2 SNEGSKA (reference sequence). The CDR3 loop spans 16 amino acids. Germline trimming cut 0 bases from V and 1 base from J; bases unmatched to any gene: 6. CDR3 nucleotide sequence: TGCAGTGCTAGAGATTACGGGACTAGCGCGTCCTACGAGCAGTACTTC. The encoded protein is CSARDYGTSASYEQYF.

The J gene is TRBJ1-1, the V gene TRBV5-1; a weak D match, TRBD1 (6 bases). CDR1 SGHRS and CDR2 YFSETQ come from the germline V gene. Trimming took off 5 bases at V and 0 bases at J, with 14 bases between the two ends. The CDR3 runs to 15 residues. The CDR3 protein is CASRSGGGLNTEAFF. CDR3 DNA sequence: TGCGCCAGCAGGAGTGGGGGCGGTCTGAACACTGAAGCTTTCTTT. The full variable domain, in which reference TRBV5-1 and TRBJ1-1 provide the parts outside the CDR3, is KAGVTQTPRYLIKTRGQQVTLSCSPISGHRSVSWYQQTPGQGLQFLFEYFSETQRNKGNFPGRFSGRQFSNSRSEMNVSTLELGDSALYLCASRSGGGLNTEAFFGQGTRLTVV.